This entry lists 32 T cell receptor beta chains sequenced from one sample in a study of vaccination and CD4 T cells after COVID-19. The antigens these receptors bind are not known. The Oncomine TCR Beta short-read assay was applied to DNA of cultured CD4+ T cells. TCRdb called the PCR reads again in MiXCR, with one record for every CDR3 protein. The table lists almost 20,000 distinct CDR3 sequences, around half of them singletons. Treatment described: approximately nine-day PBMC culture with coronavirus spike peptide pools or control peptides (ViraFEST assay). This specimen consisted of CD4+ T cells from blood, cultured in vitro, obtained before SARS-CoV-2 vaccination. All receptors come from a human donor who had recovered from COVID-19.

This rearrangement joins TRBV28 to TRBJ2-7; 9 bases line up with TRBD1. The CDR3 has 16 residues. J lost 3 bases, V lost 2 bases, and 8 bases had no gene match. The germline CDR1 and CDR2 sequences are MDHEN and SYDVKM. In DNA, the CDR3 is TGTGCCAGCAGTTTAGGGCGGACAGGGGTCGACTACGAGCAGTACTTC. It codes for CASSLGRTGVDYEQYF.

The chain uses TRBV2 and TRBJ2-7; D is uncertain. Germline CDR1 SNHLY, CDR2 FYNNEI. The CDR3 spans 11 residues. V lost 6 bases and J lost 4, with 7 bases in between. In DNA form, the CDR3 reads TGTGCCAGCAGCTTTGGTTACGAGCAGTACTTC. Its translation is CASSFGYEQYF.

The rearrangement joins TRBV7-2 to TRBJ2-1; D might be TRBD2 (5 bases). Trimming took off 3 bases at V and 9 bases at J, with 12 bases between the two ends. This CDR3 comprises 13 residues. Germline loops: CDR1 SGHTA, CDR2 FQGNSA. In nucleotides, the CDR3 is TGTGCCAGCAGCTTGGCTCCACGGGGTGAGCAGTTCTTC. Amino acids: CASSLAPRGEQFF. The whole variable domain, filled in from reference TRBV7-2 and TRBJ2-1, reads GAGVSQSPSNKVTEKGKDVELRCDPISGHTALYWYRQSLGQGLEFLIYFQGNSAPDKSGLPSDRFSAERTGGSVSTLTIQRTQQEDSAVYLCASSLAPRGEQFFGPGTRLTVL.

This chain connects TRBV2 to TRBJ1-5; D is possibly TRBD1 (6 bases). The CDR3 runs 21 residues. The ends were cut back, 5 bases at V and 1 base at J, with 30 bases in the middle. CDR1 and CDR2 (germline): SNHLY, FYNNEI. The CDR3 is CASSQSMEGRGGPFSNQPQHF. The CDR3 nucleotides are TGTGCCAGCAGTCAGTCAATGGAAGGACGGGGGGGGCCCTTCAGCAATCAGCCCCAGCATTTT.

V and J are TRBV7-9 and TRBJ2-2; 9 bases agree with TRBD1. CDR1 and CDR2 from the germline V gene are SEHNR and FQNEAQ (reference sequence). J was trimmed by 1 base and V by 11 bases; bases with no gene match: 8. The CDR3 is 15 residues long. The CDR3 sequence is CAGVHRGLNTGELFF. The CDR3 DNA reads as TGTGCCGGAGTTCACAGGGGGCTGAACACCGGGGAGCTGTTTTTT.

This clonotype was seen only a few times. V and J are TRBV6-2 or TRBV6-3 and TRBJ2-3, with D uncertain. This CDR3 is 11 amino acids long. V lost 10 bases and J lost 1, with 6 bases in between. The germline CDR1 and CDR2 sequences are MNHEY and SVGEGT. The CDR3: CATGRTDTQYF. CDR3 bases: TGTGCCACCGGCCGCACAGATACGCAGTATTTT.

This clonotype was found a few times. The V and J genes are TRBV6-2 or TRBV6-3 and TRBJ1-2; 9 bases agree with TRBD1. V lost 7 bases to trimming and J lost 7 bases; unmatched junction nucleotides: 7. The CDR3 spans 13 residues. The germline V gene encodes CDR1 MNHEY and CDR2 SVGEGT. The CDR3 reads CASIGQGYGGYTF. In DNA, the CDR3 is TGTGCCAGCATAGGACAGGGGTATGGTGGCTACACCTTC.

The chain couples TRBV7-9 to TRBJ2-3, with D possibly being TRBD1 (6 bases). Germline V gene sequence: CDR1 SEHNR, CDR2 FQNEAQ (reference sequence). Trimming took off 5 bases at V and 3 bases at J, with 12 bases between the two ends. CDR3 size: 14 residues. CDR3 sequence: CASSTRTVTDTQYF. CDR3 nucleotide sequence: TGTGCCAGCAGCACACGGACAGTAACAGATACGCAGTATTTT. Supplemented by reference TRBV7-9 and TRBJ2-3, the full variable domain reads DTGVSQNPRHKITKRGQNVTFRCDPISEHNRLYWYRQTLGQGPEFLTYFQNEAQLEKSRLLSDRFSAERPKGSFSTLEIQRTEQGDSAMYLCASSTRTVTDTQYFGPGTRLTVL.

The CDR3 DNA reads as TGTGCCAGCAGGGGAGGGACGGGTCAGCCCCAGCATTTT. It yields the protein CASRGGTGQPQHF. The rearrangement uses TRBV2 and TRBJ1-5; possibly TRBD1 for D (5 bases). Germline CDR1 and CDR2: SNHLY and FYNNEI. The CDR3 totals 13 residues. Between the trimmed V and J ends, which lost 6 bases and 6 bases, there was a span of 12 bases.

The chain has TRBV7-2 and TRBJ1-2; perhaps TRBD1 as D (5 bases). The germline V gene has CDR1 SGHTA and CDR2 FQGNSA. The CDR3 contains 15 residues. Trimming cost V 6 bases and J 3 bases, with 17 bases left between them. The CDR3 DNA sequence: TGTGCCAGCAGTCCCTCGGGGACGGTCTACTATGGCTACACCTTC. This encodes CASSPSGTVYYGYTF.

The chain employs TRBV6-5 and TRBJ2-1; the match to TRBD2 covers 8 bases. The CDR3 is made up of 14 amino acids. Germline CDR1 MNHEY, CDR2 SVGAGI. V lost 2 bases, J lost 7 bases, and 4 bases stayed unmatched. This CDR3 is CASSYPAGENEQFF. CDR3 bases: TGTGCCAGCAGTTACCCAGCGGGAGAAAATGAGCAGTTCTTC.

Concerning this clonotype: It is likely a read error, because the conserved phenylalanine at the end of the CDR3 is missing. The CDR3 sequence is CAISESKGTGPNYGYTS. The CDR3 region has the DNA TGTGCCATCAGTGAGAGCAAAGGGACAGGACCTAACTATGGCTACACCTCC. This chain links TRBV10-3 with TRBJ1-2, with 8 positions matching TRBD1. Trimming cost V 2 bases and J 0 bases; bases outside gene matches: 8. Looked up from germline, CDR1 is ENHRY and CDR2 is SYGVKD. The CDR3 extends over 17 amino acids.

The chain carries TRBV19 and TRBJ1-2; TRBD1 agrees at 9 bases. With 2 bases clipped from V and 7 bases from J, the junction kept 5 bases outside the gene matches. CDR1 and CDR2 (germline): LNHDA, SQIVND (reference sequence). The CDR3 is made up of 14 amino acids. This CDR3 is CASSISGTGSGYTF. For the CDR3, the DNA is TGTGCCAGTAGTATATCTGGGACAGGGTCTGGCTACACCTTC.

The genes are TRBV29-1 and TRBJ1-1; 9 nucleotides align to TRBD1. The length of the CDR3 is 16 residues. The trim removed 5 bases at V and 0 bases at J, leaving 10 bases unmatched. The germline CDR1 and CDR2 sequences are SQVTM and ANQGSEA. CDR3 DNA sequence: TGCAGCGTTTCAAAGACAGGGGGTATTATGAACACTGAAGCTTTCTTT. It codes for CSVSKTGGIMNTEAFF.

This clonotype was found a few times. The chain couples TRBV6-1 to TRBJ1-5; 7 bases are a match to TRBD1. Losses at the gene ends were 6 bases for V and 1 base for J; bases not matched to a gene: 3. The CDR3 contains 14 residues. In germline, CDR1 is MNHNS, CDR2 SASEGT. CDR3 DNA sequence: TGTGCCAGCAGGCCGGGACAGAGCAATCAGCCCCAGCATTTT. This translates into CASRPGQSNQPQHF.

The chain uses TRBV7-9 and TRBJ2-7, with 9 bases fitting TRBD1. This CDR3 has 14 residues. Per germline, CDR1 SEHNR and CDR2 FQNEAQ (reference sequence). Trimming took 5 bases from V and 4 from J; bases not matched to a gene: 6. The CDR3 reads CASSRRDRAYEQYF. CDR3 bases: TGTGCCAGCAGCCGGAGGGACAGGGCTTACGAGCAGTACTTC.

V and J are TRBV20-1 and TRBJ1-2, with D possibly matching TRBD1 (5 bases). The germline CDR1 and CDR2 sequences are DFQATT and SNEGSKA (reference sequence). Trimming shortened V by 0 bases and J by 7 bases, and 21 bases separated the two germline ends. The CDR3 consists of 16 residues. This chain's CDR3 is CSARDGVWGGLGGYTF. In DNA, the CDR3 is TGCAGTGCTAGAGATGGAGTTTGGGGGGGTCTCGGTGGCTACACCTTC.

The chain is built from TRBV20-1 and TRBJ2-3; 9 bases agree with TRBD2. Germline V gene lookup returns CDR1 DFQATT and CDR2 SNEGSKA (reference sequence). J lost 0 bases, V lost 6 bases, and 7 bases had no gene match. The CDR3 spans 15 residues. DNA of the CDR3: TGCAGTGCCGTCCGACTAGCGGAGAGCACAGATACGCAGTATTTT. Translating it yields CSAVRLAESTDTQYF.

In its sample, this clonotype was seen a few times. The chain employs TRBV7-2 and TRBJ1-5; weak D call: TRBD1 (5 bases). The CDR3 loop spans 16 amino acids. Germline CDR1 and CDR2: SGHTA and FQGNSA. Trimming shortened V by 5 bases and J by 2 bases, and 16 bases separated the two germline ends. The CDR3 protein is CASSAAFGGGNQPQHF. CDR3 nucleotides: TGTGCCAGCAGCGCCGCATTCGGGGGGGGCAATCAGCCCCAGCATTTT.

This clonotype was found a few times. The chain combines TRBV15 with TRBJ1-1, with D possibly TRBD1 on 5 matching bases. Trimming stripped 2 bases from V and 4 bases from J, with 14 bases between. Germline V gives CDR1 LNHNV, CDR2 YYDKDF (reference sequence). The CDR3 is 15 residues long. CDR3: CATSRQMQGSTEAFF. CDR3 nucleotides: TGTGCCACCAGCAGACAGATGCAGGGCAGCACTGAAGCTTTCTTT.

This clonotype has more than one count but fewer than ten. The rearrangement joins TRBV6-1 to TRBJ2-7; D is possibly TRBD2 (5 bases). Trimming stripped 4 bases from V and 2 bases from J, with 15 bases between. The CDR3 contains 15 residues. CDR1 MNHNS and CDR2 SASEGT come from the germline V gene. This CDR3 reads CASSVAGGGPYEQYF. The CDR3 nucleotides read TGTGCCAGCAGTGTAGCCGGTGGAGGCCCCTACGAGCAGTACTTC.

V usage is TRBV12-3 or TRBV12-4 and J usage is TRBJ2-5; D gene unclear. The CDR3 is made up of 11 amino acids. Trimming left V 3 bases short and J 8 bases short, with 7 bases between. The CDR3 region has the DNA TGTGCCAGCAGTTTGGGAAATACCCAGTACTTC. Its protein product is CASSLGNTQYF.

This clonotype was counted between two and nine times. This chain connects TRBV7-2 to TRBJ1-1; 8 nucleotides match TRBD1. Trimming cost V 5 bases and J 1 base; bases outside gene matches: 6. The germline V gene has CDR1 SGHTA and CDR2 FQGNSA. The CDR3 covers 15 residues. The CDR3: CASSPHGQGNTEAFF. In DNA, the CDR3 is TGTGCCAGCAGCCCGCATGGACAGGGGAACACTGAAGCTTTCTTT.

The CDR3 loop is CASSRTGDTEAFF. Written as DNA, the CDR3 is TGTGCCAGCAGCAGAACAGGGGACACTGAAGCTTTCTTT. The chain links TRBV5-4 to TRBJ1-1; 7 bases are shared with TRBD1. The CDR3 is 13 amino acids. Germline values: CDR1 SGHNT, CDR2 YYREEE (reference sequence). The J segment lost 3 bases and the V segment lost 4 bases, leaving 3 bases of the junction unmatched.

The CDR3 loop is CASSSKGGRPMGNTIYF. CDR3 nucleotide sequence: TGTGCCAGCAGTTCTAAGGGGGGGCGACCCATGGGAAACACCATATATTTT. This sequence joins TRBV27 and TRBJ1-3, with a possible D match to TRBD1 (6 bases). V gave up 4 bases and J gave up 4 bases, with 20 bases separating them. The CDR3 runs 17 residues. Per germline, CDR1 MNHEY and CDR2 SMNVEV (reference sequence).

This clonotype was recorded a few times. V and J are TRBV27 and TRBJ2-2; D not certain. The germline CDR1 and CDR2 sequences are MNHEY and SMNVEV (reference sequence). The V gene lost 5 bases and the J gene lost 5 bases, with 15 bases spanning the gap. The CDR3 is 15 residues long. DNA for the CDR3: TGTGCCAGCAGTACTTCAGGATTCAGAACCGGGGAGCTGTTTTTT. This translates into CASSTSGFRTGELFF.

The V call is TRBV7-8, the J call TRBJ1-5; 9 nucleotides match TRBD1. Germline V gene lookup returns CDR1 SGHVS and CDR2 FQNEAQ. This CDR3 contains 17 residues. With V trimmed by 5 bases and J by 1 base, 9 bases remained unmatched. DNA for the CDR3: TGTGCCAGCAGCCCAGGACAGGGGTTTTTCAGCAATCAGCCCCAGCATTTT. This sequence encodes CASSPGQGFFSNQPQHF.

This clonotype showed up just a few times. The J gene is TRBJ2-3, the V gene TRBV7-2, with 7 bases lining up with TRBD1. The CDR3 has 15 residues. The J segment lost 1 base and the V segment lost 5 bases, leaving 6 bases of the junction unmatched. Germline V gene lookup returns CDR1 SGHTA and CDR2 FQGNSA. CDR3 sequence: CASSRSGQGTDTQYF. CDR3 coding DNA: TGTGCCAGCAGCCGTTCTGGACAGGGCACAGATACGCAGTATTTT.

This clonotype was counted between two and nine times. This chain links TRBV7-2 with TRBJ1-2; D perhaps matches TRBD1 (5 bases). V lost 5 bases, J lost 0 bases, and 10 bases lay in between. The V gene's germline CDR1 is SGHTA and CDR2 FQGNSA. This CDR3 has 14 residues. CDR3: CASSPQDTNYGYTF. The CDR3 DNA is TGTGCCAGCAGCCCCCAGGACACTAACTATGGCTACACCTTC.

This chain connects TRBV18 to TRBJ1-6, with TRBD1 as a possible D gene (6 bases). This CDR3 is built from 15 residues. V shed 1 base and J shed 9 bases, with 13 bases lying between them. Germline CDR1 is KGHSH and CDR2 is LQKENI. CDR3: CASSPLQGISSPLHF. In DNA, the CDR3 is TGTGCCAGCTCACCACTACAGGGAATCAGTTCACCCCTCCACTTT.

The CDR3 DNA reads TGTGCCAGCAGCCCTTACGCGCCTGGCACAGATACGCAGTATTTT. Protein sequence: CASSPYAPGTDTQYF. The chain has TRBV28 and TRBJ2-3; D remains unclear. Germline V gene lookup returns CDR1 MDHEN and CDR2 SYDVKM. This CDR3 has 15 residues. Trimming took off 6 bases at V and 1 base at J, with 14 bases between the two ends.

This clonotype was recorded once. The chain carries TRBV12-3 or TRBV12-4 and TRBJ2-7; D unresolved. CDR3 length equals 12 residues. Trimming cost V 2 bases and J 4 bases, with 6 bases left between them. The CDR3, as DNA: TGTGCCAGCAGTTTATTCAGTTACGAGCAGTACTTC. It yields the protein CASSLFSYEQYF.